What follows are 24 T cell receptor beta chains derived from one specimen sequenced in a study of blood T cell repertoires in COVID-19 (dated by TCRdb to between 2020 and 2021). Libraries came from the immunoSEQ multiplex PCR assay. TCRdb took this table from immuneACCESS and kept in-frame rearrangements with V and J called. Such tables lack part of the clones; where checked against another copy, unresolved V genes explain under half of the gap, and the rest is unexplained. The table for this sample lists 250,000 to 300,000 clones; roughly 89% of them were counted only once. The ten largest clones take up less than 2% of the sample. Input material: PBMCs or T cells enriched from blood (not recorded which). These receptors originate from a woman aged 55-69 years who had recovered from COVID-19.

The rearrangement uses TRBV19 and TRBJ2-7, with D unclear. The CDR3 contains 14 residues. The V and J ends lost 1 base and 0 bases respectively, with 7 bases between them. The V gene's germline CDR1 is LNHDA and CDR2 SQIVND (reference sequence). The CDR3 here is CASSIVPGSYEQYF. CDR3 sequence (DNA): TGTGCCAGTAGTATAGTACCAGGCTCCTACGAGCAGTACTTC.

The chain joins TRBV24-1 to TRBJ2-5; a possible D gene is TRBD2 (6 bases). V lost 9 bases, J lost 4 bases, and 11 bases lay in between. The germline CDR1 and CDR2 sequences are KGHDR and SFDVKD. CDR3 length equals 12 residues. This chain's CDR3 is CATGGYGETQYF. CDR3 nucleotide sequence: TGTGCCACCGGGGGGTACGGAGAGACCCAGTACTTC.

The rearrangement joins TRBV5-1 to TRBJ2-3, with 11 bases aligning to TRBD1. V was pared by 6 bases and J by 3 bases, with 6 bases of the junction left unmatched. The CDR3 contains 15 residues. The V gene's germline CDR1 is SGHRS and CDR2 YFSETQ. The chain's CDR3 is CASTKDRGRTDTQYF. Written as DNA, the CDR3 is TGCGCCAGCACCAAGGACAGGGGGCGAACAGATACGCAGTATTTT.

The chain employs TRBV7-3 and TRBJ2-2, with 9 bases lining up with TRBD2. The CDR3 is made up of 15 amino acids. Germline CDR1 SGHTA, CDR2 FQGTGA. V shed 3 bases, J shed 2 bases, and the junction held 1 base outside the gene matches. The CDR3 loop reads CASSLGLANTGELFF. In nucleotides, the CDR3 is TGTGCCAGCAGCTTGGGACTAGCAAACACCGGGGAGCTGTTTTTT.

The chain joins TRBV7-3 to TRBJ2-7; 9 bases fit TRBD1. J was trimmed by 5 bases and V by 5 bases; bases with no gene match: 7. CDR3 length equals 14 residues. Germline CDR1 SGHTA, CDR2 FQGTGA. CDR3 nucleotide sequence: TGTGCCAGCAGCCCGGGACAGGGATTGAACGAGCAGTACTTC. It codes for CASSPGQGLNEQYF.

This clone was detected only a few times. The chain joins TRBV5-6 to TRBJ1-2; weak D call: TRBD1 (5 bases). Trimming shortened V by 4 bases and J by 7 bases, and 8 bases separated the two germline ends. This CDR3 spans 11 amino acids. Germline V gene lookup returns CDR1 SGHDT and CDR2 YYEEEE. The chain's CDR3 is CASSLRVGYTF. The CDR3, as DNA: TGTGCCAGCAGCCTCAGGGTTGGCTACACCTTC.

V and J are TRBV29-1 and TRBJ1-1; D is unclear. CDR3 length equals 13 residues. In germline, CDR1 is SQVTM, CDR2 ANQGSEA. The ends were cut back, 7 bases at V and 0 bases at J, with 12 bases in the middle. CDR3 DNA: TGCAGCGGTTGGGAGATACTGAACACTGAAGCTTTCTTT. It codes for CSGWEILNTEAFF. The full variable domain, in which reference TRBV29-1 and TRBJ1-1 provide the parts outside the CDR3, is SAVISQKPSRDICQRGTSLTIQCQVDSQVTMMFWYRQQPGQSLTLIATANQGSEATYESGFVIDKFPISRPNLTFSTLTVSNMSPEDSSIYLCSGWEILNTEAFFGQGTRLTVV.

J is TRBJ2-5 and V is TRBV4-2; 8 bases map to TRBD1. The CDR3 loop spans 16 amino acids. The trim removed 0 bases at V and 5 bases at J, leaving 8 bases unmatched. Per germline, CDR1 LGHNA and CDR2 YNFKEQ. DNA of the CDR3: TGTGCCAGCAGCCAAGAAGGGACAACAGGGGGGGAGACCCAGTACTTC. Translation gives CASSQEGTTGGETQYF.

V is TRBV11-2 and J is TRBJ2-2, with 8 bases aligning to TRBD1. V was pared by 2 bases and J by 6 bases, with 14 bases of the junction left unmatched. Germline CDR1 reads SGHAT; CDR2 reads FQNNGV. The CDR3 is made up of 18 amino acids. The CDR3 coding sequence is TGTGCCAGCAGCTTAACCTCTTCGGGCAGGGGGCTAGCCGGGGAGCTGTTTTTT. This translates into CASSLTSSGRGLAGELFF.

Details on this clone: A read error may produce the germline difference seen at one junction end. This rearrangement joins TRBV4-1 to TRBJ2-1, with 8 bases fitting TRBD2. The CDR3 totals 15 residues. The germline V gene has CDR1 MGHRA and CDR2 YSYEKL. CDR3 coding DNA: TGCGCCAGCAGCCAGGCGCCGGGGGAGCGGGAGTCCAGGCTCTTC. Amino acid sequence: CASSQAPGERESRLF.

J is TRBJ1-1 and V is TRBV14, with D perhaps TRBD1 (6 bases). Looked up from germline, CDR1 is SGHDN and CDR2 is FVKESK. The CDR3 runs to 14 residues. Trimming took 2 bases from V and 8 from J, leaving 15 bases between them. CDR3 sequence (DNA): TGTGCCAGCAGCCAACAGCTTAACGACAGGGAAGCTTTCTTT. Encoded protein: CASSQQLNDREAFF.

This rearrangement joins TRBV28 to TRBJ1-2; 7 nucleotides match TRBD1. V was pared by 2 bases and J by 1 base, with 4 bases of the junction left unmatched. The germline CDR1 and CDR2 sequences are MDHEN and SYDVKM. The CDR3 is 15 amino acids. The CDR3 sequence is CASSLPGQSNYGYTF. CDR3 nucleotide sequence: TGTGCCAGCAGTTTACCGGGACAGAGTAACTATGGCTACACCTTC.

This chain links TRBV28 with TRBJ2-3; 8 nucleotides match TRBD2. The V gene's germline CDR1 is MDHEN and CDR2 SYDVKM. Germline trimming cut 7 bases from V and 5 bases from J; bases unmatched to any gene: 11. This CDR3 has 15 residues. In DNA, the CDR3 is TGTGCCAGCACGACGGGACTAGGGGTGGAAGATACGCAGTATTTT. Translated: CASTTGLGVEDTQYF.

The V call is TRBV28, the J call TRBJ2-3; no firm D call. Germline values: CDR1 MDHEN, CDR2 SYDVKM. The length of the CDR3 is 12 residues. Trimming stripped 9 bases from V and 2 bases from J, with 9 bases between. Here the CDR3 reads CASTTLTDTQYF. CDR3 sequence (DNA): TGTGCCAGTACTACACTCACAGATACGCAGTATTTT.

The J gene is TRBJ2-1, the V gene TRBV19, with 8 bases fitting TRBD2. Germline V gene sequence: CDR1 LNHDA, CDR2 SQIVND (reference sequence). The CDR3 spans 14 residues. Trimming at V came to 10 bases and at J to 3 bases, leaving 8 bases not matched to a gene. In nucleotides, the CDR3 is TGTGCCACTAGCCGGGAGGGCTTCTACAATGAGCAGTTCTTC. Protein sequence: CATSREGFYNEQFF.

The gene calls are TRBV5-1 and TRBJ1-2; weak D call: TRBD1 (6 bases). Germline lookup yields CDR1 SGHRS and CDR2 YFSETQ. V lost 6 bases and J lost 3, with 12 bases in between. CDR3 length equals 13 residues. The CDR3 reads CASTPGQDYGYTF. Here the CDR3 DNA reads TGCGCCAGCACACCGGGACAAGACTATGGCTACACCTTC.

The rearrangement uses TRBV28 and TRBJ2-5, with TRBD2 as a possible D gene (5 bases). This CDR3 comprises 12 residues. Trimming took off 3 bases at V and 4 bases at J, with 6 bases between the two ends. Per germline, CDR1 MDHEN and CDR2 SYDVKM. The CDR3 region is CASSFAGETQYF. The CDR3 DNA reads as TGTGCCAGCAGTTTTGCGGGAGAGACCCAGTACTTC.

The gene calls are TRBV4-2 and TRBJ2-3, with 14 bases fitting TRBD2. Germline V gene lookup returns CDR1 LGHNA and CDR2 YNFKEQ. The CDR3 consists of 15 residues. Trimming took 1 base from V and 13 from J; bases not matched to a gene: 7. DNA of the CDR3: TGTGCCAGCAGCCAAGCCTGGACTAGCGGGGGGCCAGAGTATTTT. It translates to CASSQAWTSGGPEYF.

This sequence joins TRBV2 and TRBJ2-1; no clear D. V was pared by 5 bases and J by 3 bases, with 5 bases between. CDR1 SNHLY and CDR2 FYNNEI come from the germline V gene. The CDR3 loop spans 12 amino acids. The CDR3 here is CASSPLYNEQFF. The DNA of the CDR3 is TGTGCCAGCAGTCCACTCTACAATGAGCAGTTCTTC. Looking up the rest from reference TRBV2 and TRBJ2-1 gives the full variable domain: EPEVTQTPSHQVTQMGQEVILRCVPISNHLYFYWYRQILGQKVEFLVSFYNNEISEKSEIFDDQFSVERPDGSNFTLKIRSTKLEDSAMYFCASSPLYNEQFFGPGTRLTVL.

The chain links TRBV7-9 to TRBJ2-5; 8 nucleotides align to TRBD2. After removal of 1 base from V and 4 bases from J, the junction contained 2 bases not matched to a gene. The germline V gene encodes CDR1 SEHNR and CDR2 FQNEAQ (reference sequence). This CDR3 has 14 amino acids. The CDR3 coding sequence is TGTGCCAGCAGCTTAGGGGCGGGGGGAGAGACCCAGTACTTC. This codes for CASSLGAGGETQYF.

The sample holds a few counts of this clone. The rearrangement links TRBV4-1 to TRBJ1-1; 7 bases line up with TRBD1. The V gene's germline CDR1 is MGHRA and CDR2 YSYEKL. The CDR3 length is 17 residues. Trimming took 4 bases from V and 5 from J; bases not matched to a gene: 16. The CDR3 spells CASSLTGTSRGRTEAFF. The DNA for the CDR3 is TGCGCCAGCAGCCTAACTGGAACATCCAGGGGGAGGACTGAAGCTTTCTTT.

This clone is a singleton in its sample. V is TRBV3-1 (or the pseudogene TRBV3-2) and J is TRBJ1-5, with 7 bases fitting TRBD1. The CDR3 has 14 residues. Germline V gives CDR1 LGHDT, CDR2 YNNKEL (reference sequence). After removal of 4 bases from V and 2 bases from J, the junction contained 2 bases not matched to a gene. The CDR3 region is CASSRTGGNQPQHF. CDR3 bases: TGTGCCAGCAGCCGAACAGGGGGCAATCAGCCCCAGCATTTT.

The chain is built from TRBV11-2 and TRBJ2-5, with D unclear. The V end was cut by 5 bases, the J end by 5 bases, with 15 bases between. This CDR3 spans 14 amino acids. From germline, CDR1 is SGHAT and CDR2 FQNNGV. Here the CDR3 DNA reads TGTGCCAGCAGCCCACCCTCCCAGGTGGAGACCCAGTACTTC. This codes for CASSPPSQVETQYF.

The CDR3 is CASSLAPTGGMDYGYTF. The CDR3 DNA reads TGTGCCAGCAGCTTAGCGCCGACAGGGGGCATGGACTATGGCTACACCTTC. The chain combines TRBV7-6 with TRBJ1-2; 10 bases are shared with TRBD1. Trimming removed 0 bases from V and 3 bases from J; junction bases left unmatched: 7. Germline CDR1 SGHVS, CDR2 FNYEAQ. The CDR3 loop spans 17 amino acids.